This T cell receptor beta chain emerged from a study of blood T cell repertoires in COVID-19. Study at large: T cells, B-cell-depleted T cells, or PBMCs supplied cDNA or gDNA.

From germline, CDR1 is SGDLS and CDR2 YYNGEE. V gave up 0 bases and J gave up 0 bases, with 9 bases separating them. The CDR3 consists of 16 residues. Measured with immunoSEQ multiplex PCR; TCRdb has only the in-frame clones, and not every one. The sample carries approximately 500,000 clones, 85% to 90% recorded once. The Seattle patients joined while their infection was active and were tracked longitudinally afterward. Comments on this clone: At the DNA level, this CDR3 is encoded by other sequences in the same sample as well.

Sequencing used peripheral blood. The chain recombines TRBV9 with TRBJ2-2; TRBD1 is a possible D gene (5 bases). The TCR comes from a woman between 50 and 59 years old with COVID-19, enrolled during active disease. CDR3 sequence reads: CASSVGQGANTGELFF. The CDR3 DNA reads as TGTGCCAGCAGCGTAGGGCAGGGCGCGAACACCGGGGAGCTGTTTTTT. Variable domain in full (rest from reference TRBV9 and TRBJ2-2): DSGVTQTPKHLITATGQRVTLRCSPRSGDLSVYWYQQSLDQGLQFLIQYYNGEERAKGNILERFSAQQFPDLHSELNLSSLELGDSALYFCASSVGQGANTGELFFGEGSRLTVL.